This T cell receptor beta chain stems from a study of technical replicates of blood from four donors (dated by TCRdb to 2016 to 2017). The library was produced with the immunoSEQ multiplex PCR assay. TCRdb re-hosts the immuneACCESS table, in-frame sequences only. Its copies lack some clones; in the studies checked, an unresolved V gene accounts for under half of them, and the cause for the rest is not known. Present in this sample are around 75,000 clones, 75% to 95% of which were seen just once. The biggest ten clones account for approximately 0.3% of the sample. From the cysteine up to the phenylalanine, the CDR3 has a length of 15 residues. The DNA shown is the 45-base CDR3, in frame from base 1. The germline V end is reduced by 3 bases and the J end by 2 bases; junction bases left unmatched: 6. For CDR1 and CDR2, the germline V gene lists KGHSH and LQKENI. A note on this clone: Which antigen it targets is not known. Base qualities are not recorded, but no much larger clone differs from it by a single base.

The chain links TRBV18 with TRBJ2-7; 8 bases in the middle match TRBD1. The sequencing input was T cells isolated from PBMCs. The TCR sequence derives from a human donor in good health. The DNA reads as follows: TGTGCCAGCTCACCCTTTGGACAGGGTACCTACGAGCAGTACTTC. Translated, it gives CASSPFGQGTYEQYF.